The rows below give T cell receptor beta chains drawn from one sample of a study of blood T cell repertoires in COVID-19. Clones were sequenced by immunoSEQ multiplex PCR, and TCRdb holds only the in-frame ones, with some missing. The sample contains 160,000 or so clones, approximately 84% of which appear only once. Sequences were obtained from PBMCs or T cells enriched from blood (not recorded which). All receptors derive from a woman aged 40 to 50 with acute COVID-19. Both conserved end residues are part of each CDR3. Each record gives: J gene, V gene, clone size, D gene, CDR3 DNA, CDR3 protein. A D gene is named only where the DNA matches it firmly. Rows give clone size only sometimes, using once, few, many, or a class for an expanded clone.

J gene: TRBJ2-7
V gene: TRBV5-1
clone size: .
D gene: .
CDR3 DNA: TGCGCCAGCAGCCCCGGGACAGCGGACCGGGGGGAGCAGTACTTC
CDR3 protein: CASSPGTADRGEQYF

J gene: TRBJ2-3
V gene: TRBV19
clone size: .
D gene: .
CDR3 DNA: TGTGCCAGTAGTATCGGACAGGGAGGGACAGATACGCAGTATTTT
CDR3 protein: CASSIGQGGTDTQYF

J gene: TRBJ2-1
V gene: TRBV2
clone size: .
D gene: TRBD2
CDR3 DNA: TGTGCCAGCAGCGGACTAGCGGGGCCATACAATGAGCAGTTCTTC
CDR3 protein: CASSGLAGPYNEQFF

J gene: TRBJ2-3
V gene: TRBV5-1
clone size: .
D gene: TRBD1
CDR3 DNA: TGCGCCAGCAGCGACAGGGACAGGGGAGGGACGCAGTATTTT
CDR3 protein: CASSDRDRGGTQYF

J gene: TRBJ2-1
V gene: TRBV5-4
clone size: .
D gene: TRBD2
CDR3 DNA: TGTGCCAGCAGCTTCACTAGCGGGAACGCGGTGAGCAATGAGCAGTTCTTC
CDR3 protein: CASSFTSGNAVSNEQFF

J gene: TRBJ2-5
V gene: TRBV7-2
clone size: .
D gene: .
CDR3 DNA: TGTGCCAGCAGCTTGGGACTGGGAGAGACCCAGTACTTC
CDR3 protein: CASSLGLGETQYF

J gene: TRBJ2-7
V gene: TRBV6-6
clone size: once
D gene: TRBD1
CDR3 DNA: TGTGCCGCAGGGGACAGGTCCTACGAGCAGTACTTC
CDR3 protein: CAAGDRSYEQYF

J gene: TRBJ2-3
V gene: TRBV5-1
clone size: .
D gene: TRBD2
CDR3 DNA: TGCGCCAGCAGCTTCTCCGCGGGGACTAGCGGATCCACAGATACGCAGTATTTT
CDR3 protein: CASSFSAGTSGSTDTQYF

J gene: TRBJ2-7
V gene: TRBV3-1/TRBV3-2
clone size: .
D gene: .
CDR3 DNA: TGTGCCAGCAGCCACCGTGCTAGCGCCTACGAGCAGTACTTC
CDR3 protein: CASSHRASAYEQYF

J gene: TRBJ1-2
V gene: TRBV5-4
clone size: .
D gene: .
CDR3 DNA: TGTGCCAGCGGCCCCGGGGGGGCAAACTATGGCTACACCTTC
CDR3 protein: CASGPGGANYGYTF

J gene: TRBJ1-5
V gene: TRBV19
clone size: .
D gene: TRBD1
CDR3 DNA: TGTGCCAGTAGTCACTGGACGGGACAGGGGATCGAGCCCCAGCATTTT
CDR3 protein: CASSHWTGQGIEPQHF

J gene: TRBJ2-3
V gene: TRBV2
clone size: .
D gene: TRBD2
CDR3 DNA: TGTGCCAGCATGGGACTAGCCTACACAGATACGCAGTATTTT
CDR3 protein: CASMGLAYTDTQYF

J gene: TRBJ2-1
V gene: TRBV5-4
clone size: .
D gene: .
CDR3 DNA: TGTGCCAGCAGCCCGGCGGGGCCAAGGAATGAGCAGTTCTTC
CDR3 protein: CASSPAGPRNEQFF